This passage covers 32 T cell receptor beta chains from one sample sequenced in a study of regulatory T cells in long-lasting Graves disease. With iRepertoire HTBI primers and Arm-PCR of CDR3 regions, TCR beta libraries were built. TCRdb reprocessed the multiplex PCR reads via MiXCR and lists one record per CDR3 protein. This table holds 510,000 or so distinct CDR3 sequences, 12% found once. Specified time point: newly diagnosed GD, antithyroid drugs for less than 3 months. PBMC-derived RNA was used for the TCR library. The same sample was also studied in work on T cells in Graves' hyperthyroidism and ophthalmopathy.

The sample here was peripheral blood mononuclear cells (PBMCs), taken at new diagnosis, from a patient treated with antithyroid drugs. These receptors were collected from a woman aged 25-40 years with Graves disease.

This clonotype was seen only a few times. This chain links TRBV7-9 with TRBJ2-1, with 15 bases aligning to TRBD2. This CDR3 spans 17 amino acids. V gave up 5 bases and J gave up 3 bases; unmatched junction bases: 5. CDR1 SEHNR and CDR2 FQNEAQ come from the germline V gene (reference sequence). Here the CDR3 reads CASSPGLAGGIYNEQFF. The CDR3 DNA follows: TGTGCCAGCAGCCCGGGACTAGCGGGAGGCATCTACAATGAGCAGTTCTTC.

This clonotype has more than one count but fewer than ten. V and J are TRBV18 and TRBJ2-5, with a weak D call TRBD2 (6 bases). The CDR3 contains 16 residues. In germline, CDR1 is KGHSH, CDR2 LQKENI. V dropped 0 bases and J dropped 1 base, with 12 bases sitting between them. This CDR3 is CASSPPGLLRQETQYF. The CDR3, as DNA: TGTGCCAGCTCACCACCGGGACTGCTACGCCAAGAGACCCAGTACTTC.

In the case of this clonotype: A much larger clone lies a single base off, so this may be a read error. The V call is TRBV27, the J call TRBJ1-1; D remains ambiguous. The germline gives CDR1 MNHEY, CDR2 SMNVEV (reference sequence). The CDR3 is 14 residues long. The CDR3 here is CANSFERADTEAFF. The CDR3 DNA sequence: TGTGCCAACAGTTTTGAGAGGGCTGATACTGAAGCTTTCTTT.

The table lists this clonotype with many counts. The V gene is TRBV11-2, the J gene TRBJ2-3; D unclear. Germline CDR1 is SGHAT and CDR2 is FQNNGV. The CDR3 length is 13 residues. The germline V and J ends were trimmed by 0 bases and 3 bases, with 4 bases remaining between them. This CDR3 is CASSLEQTDTQYF. The CDR3 nucleotides read TGTGCCAGCAGCTTAGAGCAGACAGATACGCAGTATTTT.

In its sample, this clonotype was seen many times. The V and J genes are TRBV2 and TRBJ1-6; a weak D match, TRBD1 (5 bases). Germline CDR1 and CDR2: SNHLY and FYNNEI. Trimming pared 7 bases from V and 0 bases from J, leaving 13 bases between. The CDR3 runs 16 residues. CDR3 sequence reads: CASTSTANSYNSPLHF. The CDR3 coding sequence is TGTGCCAGCACTTCGACAGCCAACTCCTATAATTCACCCCTCCACTTT.

Details on this clonotype: The germline gene is not matched at one end of the junction; a read error may be the cause. The chain is built from TRBV4-1 and TRBJ1-5, with D uncertain. The germline gives CDR1 MGHRA, CDR2 YSYEKL. The CDR3 covers 16 residues. CDR3 protein: CASSEEGRNSNQPQHF. The CDR3 DNA sequence: TGCGCCAGCAGCGAAGAGGGTCGTAATAGCAATCAGCCCCAGCATTTT.

V is TRBV25-1 and J is TRBJ1-1; D might be TRBD1 (5 bases). The CDR3 covers 15 residues. Germline V CDR1 and CDR2: MGHDK, SYGVNS. Between the trimmed V and J ends, which lost 7 bases and 0 bases, there was a span of 15 bases. CDR3 protein: CASTSGWAMNTEAFF. In DNA, the CDR3 is TGTGCCAGCACGTCAGGGTGGGCAATGAACACTGAAGCTTTCTTT.

This clonotype was observed at least ten times. V is TRBV11-2 and J is TRBJ2-4; 9 bases align to TRBD1. The V and J ends lost 5 bases and 8 bases, in that order; junction bases with no gene match: 10. Germline V gene data show CDR1 as SGHAT and CDR2 as FQNNGV. There are 15 residues in the CDR3. CDR3 sequence reads: CASSSHRGRFYIQYF. Written as DNA, the CDR3 is TGTGCCAGCAGCAGCCACAGGGGGCGCTTCTACATTCAGTACTTC.

This clonotype was counted at least ten times. The chain is built from TRBV28 and TRBJ2-7, with no clear D. V shed 8 bases and J shed 3 bases, with 8 bases lying between them. This CDR3 comprises 11 residues. Germline V lookup: CDR1 MDHEN, CDR2 SYDVKM. The CDR3 sequence is CASGVYYEQYF. CDR3 nucleotides: TGTGCCAGCGGGGTTTACTACGAGCAGTACTTC.

The sample holds many counts of this clonotype. The chain uses TRBV11-2 and TRBJ2-7; 15 positions match TRBD2. The ends lost 5 bases at V and 0 bases at J; junction bases unmatched: 2. This CDR3 has 16 amino acids. Per germline, CDR1 SGHAT and CDR2 FQNNGV. The chain's CDR3 is CASSRTSGRGSYEQYF. DNA for the CDR3: TGTGCCAGCAGCCGGACTAGCGGGAGGGGCTCCTACGAGCAGTACTTC.

The table lists this clonotype with many counts. A far larger clone is just one base off, so this is likely a read error. The genes are TRBV7-9 and TRBJ2-7; TRBD2 aligns across 9 bases. Germline V CDR1 and CDR2: SEHNR, FQNEAQ (reference sequence). The CDR3 has 15 residues. The J segment lost 1 base and the V segment lost 5 bases, leaving 6 bases of the junction unmatched. The CDR3 sequence is CASSPGLATSYEQYF. In DNA form, the CDR3 reads TGTGCCAGCAGCCCCGGACTAGCGACATCCTACGAGCAGTACTTC.

This clonotype was seen a few times. The rearrangement joins TRBV4-3 to TRBJ1-6; D ambiguous. The germline V and J ends were trimmed by 0 bases and 0 bases, with 9 bases remaining between them. Per germline, CDR1 LGHNA and CDR2 YSLEER. This CDR3 region has 17 residues. The CDR3 sequence: CASSQDGPSSYNSPLHF. The DNA of the CDR3 is TGCGCCAGCAGCCAAGATGGTCCGAGCTCCTATAATTCACCCCTCCACTTT.

The rearrangement uses TRBV11-2 and TRBJ1-4; D might be TRBD1 (5 bases). The CDR3 has 15 residues. V was cut by 2 bases and J by 8 bases, with 15 bases left in between. The germline CDR1 and CDR2 sequences are SGHAT and FQNNGV. Here the CDR3 reads CASSLWGVSGEKLFF. CDR3 in DNA: TGTGCCAGCAGCTTATGGGGCGTGAGTGGGGAAAAACTGTTTTTT.

This clonotype was seen many times. The chain joins TRBV5-1 to TRBJ1-2; D remains unclear. Between the trimmed V and J ends, which lost 0 bases and 14 bases, there was a span of 20 bases. The germline CDR1 and CDR2 sequences are SGHRS and YFSETQ. This CDR3 is built from 14 residues. CDR3: CASSLDGFTLLGTF. The CDR3 DNA sequence: TGCGCCAGCAGCTTGGATGGGTTTACCCTTCTAGGTACCTTC.

The table lists this clonotype with many counts. The chain recombines TRBV6-5 with TRBJ1-1, with D hard to call. The CDR3 length is 14 residues. Germline V CDR1 and CDR2: MNHEY, SVGAGI. The ends were cut back, 1 base at V and 1 base at J, with 7 bases in the middle. The CDR3, as DNA: TGTGCCAGCAGTTACTTCAAGGCGAACACTGAAGCTTTCTTT. This gives the protein CASSYFKANTEAFF.

This chain joins TRBV18 and TRBJ2-3; tentatively, D is TRBD1 or TRBD2 (5 bases each). The V end was cut by 1 base, the J end by 2 bases, with 16 bases between. The CDR3 is 17 amino acids. The V gene's germline CDR1 is KGHSH and CDR2 LQKENI. CDR3 sequence: CASSPRGTKRPTDTQYF. CDR3 nucleotide sequence: TGTGCCAGCTCACCACGGGGGACCAAGAGACCCACAGATACGCAGTATTTT.

V and J are TRBV4-2 and TRBJ2-1, with 10 bases aligning to TRBD2. The CDR3 is made up of 20 amino acids. V gave up 0 bases and J gave up 3 bases; unmatched junction bases: 14. CDR1 is LGHNA, CDR2 YNFKEQ, per germline. The CDR3: CASSQERLAGVVWFYNEQFF. The CDR3 bases are TGTGCCAGCAGCCAAGAAAGGCTAGCGGGAGTGGTTTGGTTCTACAATGAGCAGTTCTTC.

This clonotype was found many times. The chain is built from TRBV19 and TRBJ1-1, with unresolved D. Germline CDR1 reads LNHDA; CDR2 reads SQIVND (reference sequence). This CDR3 has 11 amino acids. V dropped 8 bases and J dropped 3 bases, with 7 bases sitting between them. CDR3 residues: CASRADTEAFF. CDR3 nucleotide sequence: TGTGCCAGTCGTGCGGACACTGAAGCTTTCTTT. Supplemented by reference TRBV19 and TRBJ1-1, the full variable domain reads DGGITQSPKYLFRKEGQNVTLSCEQNLNHDAMYWYRQDPGQGLRLIYYSQIVNDFQKGDIAEGYSVSREKKESFPLTVTSAQKNPTAFYLCASRADTEAFFGQGTRLTVV.

This sequence joins TRBV18 and TRBJ2-7, with TRBD2 matching 7 bases. The CDR3 has 14 residues. Germline CDR1 and CDR2: KGHSH and LQKENI. J was trimmed by 3 bases and V by 6 bases; bases with no gene match: 8. The CDR3 region has the DNA TGTGCCAGCTCTTCGAATCGCGGGGGCTACGAGCAGTACTTC. This codes for CASSSNRGGYEQYF. Variable domain in full (rest from reference TRBV18 and TRBJ2-7): NAGVMQNPRHLVRRRGQEARLRCSPMKGHSHVYWYRQLPEEGLKFMVYLQKENIIDESGMPKERFSAEFPKEGPSILRIQQVVRGDSAAYFCASSSNRGGYEQYFGPGTRLTVT.

This clonotype was seen repeatedly, ten times or more. This rearrangement joins TRBV11-3 to TRBJ1-5, with D possibly TRBD1 on 5 matching bases. V lost 9 bases to trimming and J lost 1 base, with 28 bases between them. Germline V CDR1 and CDR2: SGHNT, YENEEA. This CDR3 is 19 amino acids long. The CDR3 spells CARLSPGQIYFESNQPQHF. The CDR3 bases are TGTGCCAGACTATCCCCAGGGCAGATATATTTTGAGAGCAATCAGCCCCAGCATTTT. Full variable domain (remainder filled in from reference TRBV11-3 and TRBJ1-5): EAGVVQSPRYKIIEKKQPVAFWCNPISGHNTLYWYLQNLGQGPELLIRYENEEAVDDSQLPKDRFSAERLKGVDSTLKIQPAELGDSAVYLCARLSPGQIYFESNQPQHFGDGTRLSIL.

In its sample, this clonotype was seen many times. The V call is TRBV5-1, the J call TRBJ1-2; TRBD1 matches at 8 bases. The V segment lost 2 bases and the J segment 9 bases; nucleotides outside the gene matches: 24. The CDR3 contains 19 residues. Germline CDR1 is SGHRS and CDR2 is YFSETQ. CDR3 sequence: CASSFEHRTGYTSIGRYTF. The CDR3 DNA reads TGCGCCAGCAGCTTTGAACATCGGACAGGGTACACCTCTATTGGGCGCTACACCTTC.

The chain recombines TRBV7-9 with TRBJ1-2, with unresolved D. This CDR3 has 15 residues. V was clipped by 1 base and J by 1 base, with 10 bases between them. Germline V gene lookup returns CDR1 SEHNR and CDR2 FQNEAQ (reference sequence). For the CDR3, the DNA is TGTGCCAGCAGCTTAGGTCTCAGCGTTAACTATGGCTACACCTTC. This sequence encodes CASSLGLSVNYGYTF.

This clonotype was observed many times. The chain uses TRBV9 and TRBJ1-1, with 7 positions matching TRBD1. V dropped 3 bases and J dropped 0; count of bases not matched to a gene: 2. This CDR3 has 14 amino acids. In germline, CDR1 is SGDLS, CDR2 YYNGEE. This CDR3 reads CASSAGQVNTEAFF. CDR3 DNA: TGTGCCAGCAGCGCCGGACAGGTGAACACTGAAGCTTTCTTT. The whole variable domain, remainder taken from reference TRBV9 and TRBJ1-1, is DSGVTQTPKHLITATGQRVTLRCSPRSGDLSVYWYQQSLDQGLQFLIQYYNGEERAKGNILERFSAQQFPDLHSELNLSSLELGDSALYFCASSAGQVNTEAFFGQGTRLTVV.

This clonotype was seen many times. The chain links TRBV28 to TRBJ1-1; D might be TRBD1 (5 bases). The ends were cut back, 5 bases at V and 3 bases at J, with 16 bases in the middle. CDR1 and CDR2 from the germline V gene are MDHEN and SYDVKM. This CDR3 comprises 15 residues. The DNA of the CDR3 is TGTGCCAGCAGTCCGACCCGACAGCGCGACACTGAAGCTTTCTTT. Translation: CASSPTRQRDTEAFF.

This clonotype was recorded at least ten times. V and J are TRBV7-2 and TRBJ1-1, with 7 bases fitting TRBD1. V lost 5 bases and J lost 0; bases outside the gene matches: 9. The CDR3 loop spans 16 amino acids. Germline V lookup: CDR1 SGHTA, CDR2 FQGNSA. This CDR3 reads CASSPGPGQMNTEAFF. The CDR3 DNA is TGTGCCAGCAGCCCCGGACCGGGACAGATGAACACTGAAGCTTTCTTT.

This clonotype has ten or more counts. The gene calls are TRBV2 and TRBJ1-3; a possible D gene is TRBD1 (6 bases). Trimming took 9 bases from V and 4 from J, leaving 13 bases between them. CDR3 size: 13 residues. Per germline, CDR1 SNHLY and CDR2 FYNNEI. CDR3 loop: CASHREVGNTIYF. As DNA, the CDR3 is TGTGCCAGTCACAGGGAGGTCGGAAACACCATATATTTT.

This clonotype has just a few counts. This chain uses TRBV7-9 with TRBJ2-5, with 7 bases matching TRBD2. Germline values: CDR1 SEHNR, CDR2 FQNEAQ (reference sequence). V lost 5 bases to trimming and J lost 5 bases; unmatched junction nucleotides: 17. CDR3 length: 17 amino acids. In DNA form, the CDR3 reads TGTGCCAGCAGCCCCGTAAGAGGCACCGGGGAGGGGGAGACCCAGTACTTC. This sequence encodes CASSPVRGTGEGETQYF.

In its sample, this clonotype was seen many times. CDR3 amino acids: CASSGIDQPQHF. The CDR3 DNA sequence: TGTGCCAGCAGCGGTATCGATCAGCCCCAGCATTTT. The V call is TRBV11-2, the J call TRBJ1-5, with D unresolved. Germline V CDR1 and CDR2: SGHAT, FQNNGV. This CDR3 has 12 residues. Between the trimmed V and J ends, which lost 5 bases and 5 bases, there was a span of 7 bases.

The chain links TRBV19 to TRBJ2-4; 15 bases agree with TRBD2. Trimming cost V 3 bases and J 1 base; bases outside gene matches: 1. CDR1 and CDR2 (germline): LNHDA, SQIVND (reference sequence). This CDR3 has 17 amino acids. The CDR3: CASSIGLAGGAKNIQYF. In DNA form, the CDR3 reads TGTGCCAGTAGTATCGGACTAGCGGGGGGGGCCAAAAACATTCAGTACTTC.

The J gene is TRBJ2-5, the V gene TRBV5-4; 9 bases align to TRBD1. This CDR3 spans 15 amino acids. Trimming removed 0 bases from V and 9 bases from J; junction bases left unmatched: 9. CDR1 and CDR2 (germline): SGHNT, YYREEE (reference sequence). CDR3 DNA: TGTGCCAGCAGCTTGGGGGGGGACAGGGCGAAGGCCCAGTACTTC. This encodes CASSLGGDRAKAQYF.

Ten or more counts support this clonotype. The chain links TRBV5-1 to TRBJ2-1; 10 nucleotides align to TRBD2. Germline loops: CDR1 SGHRS, CDR2 YFSETQ. J was trimmed by 7 bases and V by 0 bases; bases with no gene match: 4. The CDR3 has 15 amino acids. CDR3 amino acids: CASSLDGLAVNEQFF. DNA for the CDR3: TGCGCCAGCAGCTTGGACGGACTAGCGGTAAATGAGCAGTTCTTC.

This clonotype was observed many times. The V call is TRBV4-1, the J call TRBJ1-2, with D hard to call. The CDR3 is made up of 14 amino acids. V lost 0 bases, J lost 4 bases, and 9 bases lay in between. CDR1 and CDR2 (germline): MGHRA, YSYEKL. CDR3 DNA: TGCGCCAGCAGCCAAGATCCCGGGCCCTATGGCTACACCTTC. This translates into CASSQDPGPYGYTF.